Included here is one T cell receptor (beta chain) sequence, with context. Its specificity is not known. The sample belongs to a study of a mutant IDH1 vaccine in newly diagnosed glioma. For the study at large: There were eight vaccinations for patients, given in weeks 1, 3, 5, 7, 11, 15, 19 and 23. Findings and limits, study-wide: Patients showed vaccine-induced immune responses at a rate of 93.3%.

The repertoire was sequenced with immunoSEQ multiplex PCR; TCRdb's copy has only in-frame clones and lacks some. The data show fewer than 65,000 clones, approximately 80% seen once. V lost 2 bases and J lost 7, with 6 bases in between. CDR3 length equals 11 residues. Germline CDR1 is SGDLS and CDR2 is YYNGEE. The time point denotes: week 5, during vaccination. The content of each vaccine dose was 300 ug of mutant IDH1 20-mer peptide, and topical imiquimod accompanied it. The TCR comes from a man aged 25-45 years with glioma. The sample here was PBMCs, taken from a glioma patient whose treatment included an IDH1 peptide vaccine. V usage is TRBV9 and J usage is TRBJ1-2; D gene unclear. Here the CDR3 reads CASSVLGGYTF. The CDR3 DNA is TGTGCCAGCAGCGTTTTGGGTGGCTACACCTTC. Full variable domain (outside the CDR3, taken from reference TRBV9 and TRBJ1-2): DSGVTQTPKHLITATGQRVTLRCSPRSGDLSVYWYQQSLDQGLQFLIQYYNGEERAKGNILERFSAQQFPDLHSELNLSSLELGDSALYFCASSVLGGYTFGSGTRLTVV.